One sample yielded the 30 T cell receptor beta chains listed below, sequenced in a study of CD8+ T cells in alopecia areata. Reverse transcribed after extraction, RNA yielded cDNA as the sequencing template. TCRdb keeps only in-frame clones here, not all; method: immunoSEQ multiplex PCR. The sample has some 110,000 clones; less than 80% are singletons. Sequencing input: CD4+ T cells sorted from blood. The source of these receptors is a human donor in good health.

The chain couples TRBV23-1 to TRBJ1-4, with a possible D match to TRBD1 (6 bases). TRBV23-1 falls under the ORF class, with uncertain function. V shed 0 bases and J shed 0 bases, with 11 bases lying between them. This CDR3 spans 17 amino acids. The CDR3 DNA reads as TGCGCCAGCAGTCAATCTGGGGGGCCCGCAACTAATGAAAAACTGTTTTTT. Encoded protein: CASSQSGGPATNEKLFF.

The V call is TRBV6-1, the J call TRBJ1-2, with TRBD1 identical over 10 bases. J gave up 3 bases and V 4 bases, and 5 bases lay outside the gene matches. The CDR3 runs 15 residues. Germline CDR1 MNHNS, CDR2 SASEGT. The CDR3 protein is CASSAGDRGYYGYTF. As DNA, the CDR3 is TGTGCCAGCAGTGCTGGGGACAGGGGATACTATGGCTACACCTTC.

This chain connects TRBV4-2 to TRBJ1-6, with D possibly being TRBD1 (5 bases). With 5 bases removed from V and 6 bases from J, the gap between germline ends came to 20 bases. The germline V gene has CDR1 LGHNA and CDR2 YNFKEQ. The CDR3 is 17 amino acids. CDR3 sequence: CASSLGSGQGRNSPLHF. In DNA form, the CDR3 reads TGTGCCAGCAGCTTGGGGTCCGGGCAGGGTCGTAATTCACCCCTCCACTTT.

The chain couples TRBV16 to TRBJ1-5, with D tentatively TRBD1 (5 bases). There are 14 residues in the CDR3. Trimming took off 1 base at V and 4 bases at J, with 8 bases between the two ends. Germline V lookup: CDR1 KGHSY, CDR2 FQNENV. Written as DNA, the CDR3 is TGTGCCAGCAGCCAATTCGGGGGGAATCAGCCCCAGCATTTT. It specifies CASSQFGGNQPQHF.

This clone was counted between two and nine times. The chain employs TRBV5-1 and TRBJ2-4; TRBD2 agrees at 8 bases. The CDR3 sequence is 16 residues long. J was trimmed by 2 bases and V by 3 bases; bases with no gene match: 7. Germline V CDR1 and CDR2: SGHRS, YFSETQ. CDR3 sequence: CASSSTSDRTKNIQYF. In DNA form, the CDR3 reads TGCGCCAGCAGCTCGACTAGCGATCGAACCAAAAACATTCAGTACTTC.

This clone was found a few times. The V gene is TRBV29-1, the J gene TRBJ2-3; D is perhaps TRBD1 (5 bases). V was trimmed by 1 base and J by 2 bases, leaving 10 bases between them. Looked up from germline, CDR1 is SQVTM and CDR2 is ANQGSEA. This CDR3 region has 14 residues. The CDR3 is CSVEGQGHTDTQYF. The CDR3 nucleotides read TGCAGCGTTGAAGGCCAGGGCCACACAGATACGCAGTATTTT.

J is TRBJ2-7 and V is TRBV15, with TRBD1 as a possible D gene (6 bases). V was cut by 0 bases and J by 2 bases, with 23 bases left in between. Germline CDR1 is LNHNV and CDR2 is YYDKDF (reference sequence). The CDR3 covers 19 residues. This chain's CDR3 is CATSRDPPSKTGKAYEQYF. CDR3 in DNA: TGTGCCACCAGCAGAGATCCCCCGTCAAAGACAGGAAAAGCCTACGAGCAGTACTTC.

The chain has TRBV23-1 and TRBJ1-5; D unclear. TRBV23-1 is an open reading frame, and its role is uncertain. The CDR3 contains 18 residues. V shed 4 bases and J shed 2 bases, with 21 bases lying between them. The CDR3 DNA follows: TGCGCCAGCAGTCTCTCGAATACCGGCAGAAGGTGCAATCAGCCCCAGCATTTT. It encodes CASSLSNTGRRCNQPQHF.

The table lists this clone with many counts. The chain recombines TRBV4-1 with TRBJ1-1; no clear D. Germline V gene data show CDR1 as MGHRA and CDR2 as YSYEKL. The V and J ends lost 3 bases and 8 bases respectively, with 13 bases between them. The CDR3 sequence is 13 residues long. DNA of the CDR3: TGCGCCAGCAGCCATAGGGCGGCGACCGAAGCTTTCTTT. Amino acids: CASSHRAATEAFF.

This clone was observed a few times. The DNA of the CDR3 is TGTGCCAGCACGACATCAGATACGCAGTATTTT. Protein: CASTTSDTQYF. V usage is TRBV7-2 and J usage is TRBJ2-3; D is unclear. The CDR3 is 11 residues long. V dropped 7 bases and J dropped 4 bases, with 6 bases sitting between them. In germline, CDR1 is SGHTA, CDR2 FQGNSA.

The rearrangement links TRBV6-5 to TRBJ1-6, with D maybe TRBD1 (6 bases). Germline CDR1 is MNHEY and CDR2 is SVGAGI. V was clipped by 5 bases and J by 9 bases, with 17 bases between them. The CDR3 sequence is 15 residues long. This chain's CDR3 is CASSNRAMGGSPLHF. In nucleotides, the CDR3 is TGTGCCAGCAGTAACAGGGCCATGGGGGGTTCACCCCTCCACTTT.

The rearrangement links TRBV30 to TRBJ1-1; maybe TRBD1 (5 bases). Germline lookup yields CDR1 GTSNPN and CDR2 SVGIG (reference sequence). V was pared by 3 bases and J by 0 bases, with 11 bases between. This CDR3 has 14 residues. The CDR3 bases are TGTGCCTGGAGCGCAGGGATCATGAACACTGAAGCTTTCTTT. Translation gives CAWSAGIMNTEAFF.

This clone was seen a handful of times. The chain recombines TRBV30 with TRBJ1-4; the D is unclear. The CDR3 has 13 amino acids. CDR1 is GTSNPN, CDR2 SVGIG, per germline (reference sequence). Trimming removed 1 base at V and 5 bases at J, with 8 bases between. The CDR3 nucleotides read TGTGCCTGGAGTGAACCCCCCAATGAAAAACTGTTTTTT. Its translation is CAWSEPPNEKLFF.

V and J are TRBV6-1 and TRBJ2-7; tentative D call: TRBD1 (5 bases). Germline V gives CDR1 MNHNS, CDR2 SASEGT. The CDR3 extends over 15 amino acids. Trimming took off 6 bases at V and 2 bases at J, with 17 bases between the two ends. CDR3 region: CASRAQGGETYEQYF. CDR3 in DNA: TGTGCCAGCAGAGCTCAGGGTGGTGAGACCTACGAGCAGTACTTC.

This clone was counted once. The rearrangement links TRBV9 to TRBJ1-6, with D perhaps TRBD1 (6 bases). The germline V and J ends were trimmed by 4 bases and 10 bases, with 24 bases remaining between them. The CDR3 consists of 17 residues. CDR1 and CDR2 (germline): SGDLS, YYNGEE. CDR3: CASSPQGQPFGGSPLHF. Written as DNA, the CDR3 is TGTGCCAGCAGCCCCCAAGGACAGCCCTTTGGGGGATCACCCCTCCACTTT.

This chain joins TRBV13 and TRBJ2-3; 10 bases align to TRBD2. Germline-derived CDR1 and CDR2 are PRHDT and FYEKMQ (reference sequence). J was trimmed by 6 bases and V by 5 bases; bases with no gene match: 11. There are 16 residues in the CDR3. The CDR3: CASSAGTSVPPDTQYF. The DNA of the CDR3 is TGTGCCAGCAGCGCCGGGACTAGCGTCCCCCCGGATACGCAGTATTTT.

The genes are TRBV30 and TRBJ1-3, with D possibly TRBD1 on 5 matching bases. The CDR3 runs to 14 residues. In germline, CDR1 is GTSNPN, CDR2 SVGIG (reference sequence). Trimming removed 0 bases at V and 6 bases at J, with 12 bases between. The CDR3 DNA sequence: TGTGCCTGGAGTGTAGAGGGGAACGAAAACACCATATATTTT. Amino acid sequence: CAWSVEGNENTIYF.

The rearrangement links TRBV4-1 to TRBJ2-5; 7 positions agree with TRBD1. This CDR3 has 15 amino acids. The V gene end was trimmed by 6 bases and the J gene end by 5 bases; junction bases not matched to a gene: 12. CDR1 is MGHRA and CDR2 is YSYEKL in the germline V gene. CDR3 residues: CASSDHGTVGETQYF. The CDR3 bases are TGCGCCAGCAGTGACCACGGGACAGTTGGGGAGACCCAGTACTTC.

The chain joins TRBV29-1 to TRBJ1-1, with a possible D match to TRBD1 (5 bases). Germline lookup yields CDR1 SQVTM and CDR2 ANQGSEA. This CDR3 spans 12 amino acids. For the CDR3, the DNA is TGCACTTGGCGGCAGGGGAACACTGAAGCTTTCTTT. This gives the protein CTWRQGNTEAFF. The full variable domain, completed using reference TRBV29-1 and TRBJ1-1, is SAVISQKPSRDICQRGTSLTIQCQVDSQVTMMFWYRQQPGQSLTLIATANQGSEATYESGFVIDKFPISRPNLTFSTLTVSNMSPEDSSIYLCTWRQGNTEAFFGQGTRLTVV.

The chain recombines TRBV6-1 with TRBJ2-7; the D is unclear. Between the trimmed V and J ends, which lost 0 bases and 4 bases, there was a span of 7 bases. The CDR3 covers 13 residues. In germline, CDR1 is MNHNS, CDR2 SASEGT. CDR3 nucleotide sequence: TGTGCCAGCAGTGAAGCTGCTGGGTACGAGCAGTACTTC. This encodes CASSEAAGYEQYF.

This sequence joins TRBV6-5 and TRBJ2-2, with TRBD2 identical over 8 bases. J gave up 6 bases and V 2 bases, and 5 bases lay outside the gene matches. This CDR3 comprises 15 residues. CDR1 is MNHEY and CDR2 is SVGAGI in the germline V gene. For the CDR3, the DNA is TGTGCCAGCAGTTACCGGACTAGCCCCCCCGGGGAGCTGTTTTTT. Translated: CASSYRTSPPGELFF.

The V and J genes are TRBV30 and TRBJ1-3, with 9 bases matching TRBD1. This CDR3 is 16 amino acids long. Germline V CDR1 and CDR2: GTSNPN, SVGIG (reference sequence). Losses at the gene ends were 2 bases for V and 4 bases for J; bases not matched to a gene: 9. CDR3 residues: CAWSSRGTGTGNTIYF. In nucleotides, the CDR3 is TGTGCCTGGAGTAGTCGGGGGACAGGGACCGGAAACACCATATATTTT. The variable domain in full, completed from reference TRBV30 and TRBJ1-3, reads SQTIHQWPATLVQPVGSPLSLECTVEGTSNPNLYWYRQAAGRGLQLLFYSVGIGQISSEVPQNLSASRPQDRQFILSSKKLLLSDSGFYLCAWSSRGTGTGNTIYFGEGSWLTVV.

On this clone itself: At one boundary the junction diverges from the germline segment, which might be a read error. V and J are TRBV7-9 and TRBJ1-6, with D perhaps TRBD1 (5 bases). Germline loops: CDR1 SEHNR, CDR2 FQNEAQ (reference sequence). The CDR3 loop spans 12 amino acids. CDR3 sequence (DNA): TGTGCCAGCAGCCGCTGGGACGAGGTATTTGTCTTT. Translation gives CASSRWDEVFVF.

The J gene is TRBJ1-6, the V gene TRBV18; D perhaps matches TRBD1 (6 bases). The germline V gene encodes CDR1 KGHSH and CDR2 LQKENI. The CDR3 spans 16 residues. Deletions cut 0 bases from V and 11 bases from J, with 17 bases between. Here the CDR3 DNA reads TGTGCCAGCTCACCACCGTCCAGGGGTCTAGGAGCACCCCTCCACTTT. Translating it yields CASSPPSRGLGAPLHF. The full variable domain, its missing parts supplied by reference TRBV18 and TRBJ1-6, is NAGVMQNPRHLVRRRGQEARLRCSPMKGHSHVYWYRQLPEEGLKFMVYLQKENIIDESGMPKERFSAEFPKEGPSILRIQQVVRGDSAAYFCASSPPSRGLGAPLHFGNGTRLTVT.

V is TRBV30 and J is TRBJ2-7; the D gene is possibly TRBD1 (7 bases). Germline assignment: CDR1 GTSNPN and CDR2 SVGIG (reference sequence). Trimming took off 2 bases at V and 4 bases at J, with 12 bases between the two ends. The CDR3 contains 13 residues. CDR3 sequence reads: CAWSRQGGYEQYF. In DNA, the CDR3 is TGTGCCTGGAGTCGACAGGGAGGTTACGAGCAGTACTTC.

CDR3 sequence (DNA): TGTGCCAGCAGCGGCGGCGCCAGCCAGACCCAGTACTTC. Its protein product is CASSGGASQTQYF. The gene calls are TRBV9 and TRBJ2-5; D ambiguous. Trimming took off 3 bases at V and 6 bases at J, with 12 bases between the two ends. The germline CDR1 and CDR2 sequences are SGDLS and YYNGEE. The CDR3 has 13 amino acids.

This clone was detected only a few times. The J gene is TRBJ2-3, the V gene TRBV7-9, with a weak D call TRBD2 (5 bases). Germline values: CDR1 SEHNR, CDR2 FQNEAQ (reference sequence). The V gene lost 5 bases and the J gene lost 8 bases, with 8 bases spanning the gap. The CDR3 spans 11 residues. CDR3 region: CASSPEGTQYF. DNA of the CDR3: TGTGCCAGCAGCCCCGAGGGTACGCAGTATTTT.

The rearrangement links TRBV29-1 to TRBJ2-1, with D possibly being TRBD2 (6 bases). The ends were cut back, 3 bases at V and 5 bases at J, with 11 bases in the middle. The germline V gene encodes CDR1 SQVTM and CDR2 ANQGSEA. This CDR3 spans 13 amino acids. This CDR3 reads CSVEAGTHNEQFF. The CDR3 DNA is TGCAGCGTTGAGGCGGGGACCCACAATGAGCAGTTCTTC.

The CDR3 region has the DNA TGTGCCTGGGAACATGGGGGGGAGACCCAGTACTTC. It specifies CAWEHGGETQYF. The chain links TRBV30 to TRBJ2-5; TRBD2 might be the D (6 bases). This CDR3 is built from 12 residues. Trimming left V 5 bases short and J 5 bases short, with 12 bases between. The germline CDR1 and CDR2 sequences are GTSNPN and SVGIG (reference sequence).

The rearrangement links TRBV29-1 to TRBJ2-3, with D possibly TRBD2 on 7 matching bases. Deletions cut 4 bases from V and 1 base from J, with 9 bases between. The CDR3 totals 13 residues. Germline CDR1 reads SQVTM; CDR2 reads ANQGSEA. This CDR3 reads CSVARGRTDTQYF. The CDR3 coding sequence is TGCAGCGTTGCGCGGGGGCGCACAGATACGCAGTATTTT.